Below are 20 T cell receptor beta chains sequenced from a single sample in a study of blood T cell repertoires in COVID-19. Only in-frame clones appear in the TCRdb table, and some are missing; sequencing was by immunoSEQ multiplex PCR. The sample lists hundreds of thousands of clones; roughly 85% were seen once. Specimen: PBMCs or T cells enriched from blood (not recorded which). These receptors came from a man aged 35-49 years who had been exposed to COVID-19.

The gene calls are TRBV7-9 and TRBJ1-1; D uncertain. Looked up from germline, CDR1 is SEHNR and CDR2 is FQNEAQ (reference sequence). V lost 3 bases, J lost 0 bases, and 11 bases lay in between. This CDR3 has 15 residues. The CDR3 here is CASSFLEQMNTEAFF. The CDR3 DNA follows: TGTGCCAGCAGCTTTTTGGAACAGATGAACACTGAAGCTTTCTTT.

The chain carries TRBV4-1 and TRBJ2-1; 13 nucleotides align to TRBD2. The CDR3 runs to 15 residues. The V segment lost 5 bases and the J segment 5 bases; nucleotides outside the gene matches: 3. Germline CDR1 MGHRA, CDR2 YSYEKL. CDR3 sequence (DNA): TGCGCCAGCAGCAAGGGGACTAGCGGGAACAATGAGCAGTTCTTC. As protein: CASSKGTSGNNEQFF.

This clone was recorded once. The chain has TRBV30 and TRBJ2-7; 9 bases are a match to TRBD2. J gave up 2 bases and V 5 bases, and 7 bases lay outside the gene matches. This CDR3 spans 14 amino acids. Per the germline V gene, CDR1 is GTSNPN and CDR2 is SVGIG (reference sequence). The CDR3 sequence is CAWASGTQTYEQYF. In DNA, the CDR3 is TGTGCCTGGGCTAGCGGGACTCAAACCTACGAGCAGTACTTC.

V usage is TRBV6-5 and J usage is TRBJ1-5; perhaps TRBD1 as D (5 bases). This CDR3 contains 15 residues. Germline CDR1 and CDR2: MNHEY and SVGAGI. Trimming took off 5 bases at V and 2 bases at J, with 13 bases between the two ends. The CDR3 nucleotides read TGTGCCAGCAGTCCACGGGGGTTTGGCAATCAGCCCCAGCATTTT. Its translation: CASSPRGFGNQPQHF.

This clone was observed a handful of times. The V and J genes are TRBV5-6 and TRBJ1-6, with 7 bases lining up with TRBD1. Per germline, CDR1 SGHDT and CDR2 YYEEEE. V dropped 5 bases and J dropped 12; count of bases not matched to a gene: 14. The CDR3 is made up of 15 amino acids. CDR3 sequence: CASSRFRDSLLPLHF. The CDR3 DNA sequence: TGTGCCAGCAGTCGTTTCCGGGACAGCCTTTTACCCCTCCACTTT.

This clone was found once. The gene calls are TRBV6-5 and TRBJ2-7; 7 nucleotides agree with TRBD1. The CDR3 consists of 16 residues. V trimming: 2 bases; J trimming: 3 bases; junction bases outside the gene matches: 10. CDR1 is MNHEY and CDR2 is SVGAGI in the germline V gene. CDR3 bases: TGTGCCAGCAGTTACCTGCAAACAGGGGCTCACTACGAGCAGTACTTC. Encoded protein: CASSYLQTGAHYEQYF.

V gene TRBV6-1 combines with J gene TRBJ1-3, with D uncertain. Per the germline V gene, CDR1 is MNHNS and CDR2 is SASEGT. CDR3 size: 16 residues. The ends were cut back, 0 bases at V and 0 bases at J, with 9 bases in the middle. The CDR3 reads CASSEAYRSSGNTIYF. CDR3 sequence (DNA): TGTGCCAGCAGTGAAGCTTATAGGAGCTCTGGAAACACCATATATTTT.

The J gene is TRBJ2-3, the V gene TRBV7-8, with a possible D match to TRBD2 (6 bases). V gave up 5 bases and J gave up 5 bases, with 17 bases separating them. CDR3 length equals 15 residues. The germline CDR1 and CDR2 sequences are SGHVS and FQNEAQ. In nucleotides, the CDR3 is TGTGCCAGCAGCCCTCGGGGGTGGGGAGGAGATACGCAGTATTTT. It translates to CASSPRGWGGDTQYF.

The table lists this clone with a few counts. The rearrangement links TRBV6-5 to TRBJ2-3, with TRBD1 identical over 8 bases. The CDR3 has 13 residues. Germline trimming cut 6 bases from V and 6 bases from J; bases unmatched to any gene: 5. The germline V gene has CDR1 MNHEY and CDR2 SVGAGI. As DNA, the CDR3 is TGTGCCAGCAGCCAAAGACAGGGGGATACGCAGTATTTT. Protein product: CASSQRQGDTQYF.

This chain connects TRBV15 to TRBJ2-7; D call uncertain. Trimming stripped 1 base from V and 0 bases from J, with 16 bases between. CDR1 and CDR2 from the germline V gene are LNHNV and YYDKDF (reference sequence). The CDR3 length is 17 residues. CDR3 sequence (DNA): TGTGCCACCAGCAGAGCCGGGTCCTTACTTGGCTCCTACGAGCAGTACTTC. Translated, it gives CATSRAGSLLGSYEQYF. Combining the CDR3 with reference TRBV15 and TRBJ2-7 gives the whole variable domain DAMVIQNPRYQVTQFGKPVTLSCSQTLNHNVMYWYQQKSSQAPKLLFHYYDKDFNNEADTPDNFQSRRPNTSFCFLDIRSPGLGDTAMYLCATSRAGSLLGSYEQYFGPGTRLTVT.

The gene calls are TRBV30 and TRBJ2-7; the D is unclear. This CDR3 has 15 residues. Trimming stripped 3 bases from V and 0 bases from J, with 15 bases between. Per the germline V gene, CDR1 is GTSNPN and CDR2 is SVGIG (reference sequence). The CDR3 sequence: CAWRSVRRYSYEQYF. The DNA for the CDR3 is TGTGCCTGGAGGAGCGTGCGACGGTACTCCTACGAGCAGTACTTC.

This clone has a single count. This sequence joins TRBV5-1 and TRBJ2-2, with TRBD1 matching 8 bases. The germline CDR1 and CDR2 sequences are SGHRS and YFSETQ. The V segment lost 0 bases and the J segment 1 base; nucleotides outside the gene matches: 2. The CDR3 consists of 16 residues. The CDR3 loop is CASSLAGTGNTGELFF. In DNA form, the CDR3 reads TGCGCCAGCAGCTTGGCCGGGACAGGGAACACCGGGGAGCTGTTTTTT.

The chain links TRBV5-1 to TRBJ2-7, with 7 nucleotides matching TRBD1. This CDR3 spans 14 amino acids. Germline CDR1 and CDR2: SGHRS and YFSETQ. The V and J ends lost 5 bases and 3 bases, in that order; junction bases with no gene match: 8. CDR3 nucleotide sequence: TGCGCCAGCAGACCCCGGGACAGACTCTACGAGCAGTACTTC. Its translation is CASRPRDRLYEQYF. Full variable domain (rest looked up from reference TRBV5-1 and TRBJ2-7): KAGVTQTPRYLIKTRGQQVTLSCSPISGHRSVSWYQQTPGQGLQFLFEYFSETQRNKGNFPGRFSGRQFSNSRSEMNVSTLELGDSALYLCASRPRDRLYEQYFGPGTRLTVT.

The CDR3 bases are TGTGCCAGCAGCCCGCCGGGTTCCCACGAGCAGTACTTC. Amino acids: CASSPPGSHEQYF. J is TRBJ2-7 and V is TRBV6-6; no definite D call. CDR3 length: 13 amino acids. From germline, CDR1 is MNHNY and CDR2 SVGAGI (reference sequence). V was clipped by 6 bases and J by 5 bases, with 14 bases between them.

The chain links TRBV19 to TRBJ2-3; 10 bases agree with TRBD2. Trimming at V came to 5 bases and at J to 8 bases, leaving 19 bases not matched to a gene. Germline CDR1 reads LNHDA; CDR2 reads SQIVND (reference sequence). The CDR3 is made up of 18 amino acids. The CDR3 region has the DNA TGTGCCAGTAGTGGGGGGCAACTAGCGGGATACAGTTGGGGTACGCAGTATTTT. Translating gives CASSGGQLAGYSWGTQYF.

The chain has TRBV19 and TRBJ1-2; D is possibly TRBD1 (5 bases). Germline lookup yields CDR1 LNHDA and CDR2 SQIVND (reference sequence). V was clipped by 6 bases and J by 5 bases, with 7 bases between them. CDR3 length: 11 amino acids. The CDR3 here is CASRDRYGYTF. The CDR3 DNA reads TGTGCCAGTAGAGACAGATATGGCTACACCTTC.

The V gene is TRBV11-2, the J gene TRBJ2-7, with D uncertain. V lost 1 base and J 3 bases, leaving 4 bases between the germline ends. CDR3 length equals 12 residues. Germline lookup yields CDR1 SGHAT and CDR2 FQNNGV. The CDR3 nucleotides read TGTGCCAGCAGCTTAGGAGTCTACGAGCAGTACTTC. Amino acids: CASSLGVYEQYF.

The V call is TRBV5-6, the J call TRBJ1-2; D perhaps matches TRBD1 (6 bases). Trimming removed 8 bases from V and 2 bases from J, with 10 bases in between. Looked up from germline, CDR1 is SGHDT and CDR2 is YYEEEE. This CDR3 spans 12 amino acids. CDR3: CASQTGNYGYTF. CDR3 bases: TGTGCCAGTCAGACAGGAAACTATGGCTACACCTTC.

CDR3 in amino acids: CASSPRLAVNTGELFF. The CDR3 DNA reads TGTGCCAGCAGCCCCAGACTAGCGGTGAACACCGGGGAGCTGTTTTTT. V is TRBV11-2 and J is TRBJ2-2; TRBD2 matches at 9 bases. The V gene end was trimmed by 5 bases and the J gene end by 1 base; junction bases not matched to a gene: 5. Per germline, CDR1 SGHAT and CDR2 FQNNGV. The CDR3 totals 16 residues. Based on the CDR3 plus reference TRBV11-2 and TRBJ2-2, the full variable domain is EAGVAQSPRYKIIEKRQSVAFWCNPISGHATLYWYQQILGQGPKLLIQFQNNGVVDDSQLPKDRFSAERLKGVDSTLKIQPAKLEDSAVYLCASSPRLAVNTGELFFGEGSRLTVL.

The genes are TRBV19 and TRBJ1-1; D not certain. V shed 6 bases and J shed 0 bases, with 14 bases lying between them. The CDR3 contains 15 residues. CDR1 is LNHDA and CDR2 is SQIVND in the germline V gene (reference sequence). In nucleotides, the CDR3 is TGTGCCAGTAGGGAGGGTAGGGCCATGAACACTGAAGCTTTCTTT. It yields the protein CASREGRAMNTEAFF. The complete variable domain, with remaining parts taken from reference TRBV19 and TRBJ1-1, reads DGGITQSPKYLFRKEGQNVTLSCEQNLNHDAMYWYRQDPGQGLRLIYYSQIVNDFQKGDIAEGYSVSREKKESFPLTVTSAQKNPTAFYLCASREGRAMNTEAFFGQGTRLTVV.